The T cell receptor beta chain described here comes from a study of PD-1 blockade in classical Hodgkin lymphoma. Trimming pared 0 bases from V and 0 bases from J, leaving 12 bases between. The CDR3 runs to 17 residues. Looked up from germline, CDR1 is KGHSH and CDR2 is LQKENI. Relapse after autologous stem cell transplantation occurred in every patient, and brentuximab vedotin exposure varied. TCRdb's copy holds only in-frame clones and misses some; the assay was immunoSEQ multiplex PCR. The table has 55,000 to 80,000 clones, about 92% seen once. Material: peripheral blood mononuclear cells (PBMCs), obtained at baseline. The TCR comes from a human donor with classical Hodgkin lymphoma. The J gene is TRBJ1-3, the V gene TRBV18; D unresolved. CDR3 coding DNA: TGTGCCAGCTCACCACCGGGTAACCCTCTCTCTGGAAACACCATATATTTT. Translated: CASSPPGNPLSGNTIYF.